The 14 T cell receptor beta chains given below trace back to one sample, sequenced in a study of cytomegalovirus exposure and HLA in healthy donors. TCRdb's table, derived via immunoSEQ multiplex PCR, lists solely in-frame clones and lacks some. The sample lists about 160,000 clones, roughly 83% occurring once. Sequencing was carried out using PBMCs. These receptors all come from a man aged 25 to 40 in good health and CMV-seropositive.

J is TRBJ1-1 and V is TRBV7-2, with 7 bases fitting TRBD1. Trimming removed 5 bases from V and 1 base from J; junction bases left unmatched: 7. The length of the CDR3 is 15 residues. CDR1 and CDR2 (germline): SGHTA, FQGNSA. The DNA of the CDR3 is TGTGCCAGCAGCGAGCGGACAGGTCCGAACACTGAAGCTTTCTTT. Its translation is CASSERTGPNTEAFF. Combining the CDR3 with reference TRBV7-2 and TRBJ1-1 gives the whole variable domain GAGVSQSPSNKVTEKGKDVELRCDPISGHTALYWYRQSLGQGLEFLIYFQGNSAPDKSGLPSDRFSAERTGGSVSTLTIQRTQQEDSAVYLCASSERTGPNTEAFFGQGTRLTVV.

This chain joins TRBV28 and TRBJ2-5; weak D call: TRBD2 (7 bases). The CDR3 loop spans 13 amino acids. CDR1 and CDR2 (germline): MDHEN, SYDVKM. With 6 bases removed from V and 4 bases from J, the gap between germline ends came to 12 bases. Written as DNA, the CDR3 is TGTGCCAGCAGCGGCGGGGGCCCAGAGACCCAGTACTTC. Translation gives CASSGGGPETQYF. The entire variable domain, with the rest obtained from reference TRBV28 and TRBJ2-5, is as follows: DVKVTQSSRYLVKRTGEKVFLECVQDMDHENMFWYRQDPGLGLRLIYFSYDVKMKEKGDIPEGYSVSREKKERFSLILESASTNQTSMYLCASSGGGPETQYFGPGTRLLVL.

The rearrangement joins TRBV4-3 to TRBJ1-2, with a weak D call TRBD1 (5 bases). Germline V gene sequence: CDR1 LGHNA, CDR2 YSLEER. V shed 4 bases and J shed 6 bases, with 12 bases lying between them. The CDR3 is 13 residues long. The CDR3 coding sequence is TGCGCCAGCAGCCTGAGGAGGGGTGATGGCTACACCTTC. The encoded protein is CASSLRRGDGYTF.

The V and J genes are TRBV7-3 and TRBJ1-6; D not resolved. CDR1 and CDR2 (germline): SGHTA, FQGTGA. This CDR3 comprises 14 residues. The V and J ends lost 5 bases and 9 bases respectively, with 14 bases between them. DNA of the CDR3: TGTGCCAGCAGCACTTACGAACGGAGTTCACCCCTCCACTTT. Translation gives CASSTYERSSPLHF.

The chain employs TRBV7-9 and TRBJ2-7; 16 bases line up with TRBD2. The CDR3 contains 18 residues. Looked up from germline, CDR1 is SEHNR and CDR2 is FQNEAQ (reference sequence). Losses at the gene ends were 5 bases for V and 4 bases for J; bases not matched to a gene: 11. The CDR3 protein is CASSAAAGLAGGSYEQYF. The CDR3 DNA is TGTGCCAGCAGCGCCGCGGCGGGACTAGCGGGAGGGAGTTACGAGCAGTACTTC.

The rearrangement joins TRBV5-1 to TRBJ2-1; D possibly corresponds to TRBD2 (5 bases). CDR3 length equals 16 residues. Per the germline V gene, CDR1 is SGHRS and CDR2 is YFSETQ. V was shortened by 4 bases and J by 1 base, with 15 bases between the two germline ends. CDR3 region: CASSALGAVSYNEQFF. The CDR3 bases are TGCGCCAGCAGCGCCCTGGGAGCGGTATCCTACAATGAGCAGTTCTTC. Using reference TRBV5-1 and TRBJ2-1 for the parts outside the CDR3, the full variable domain is KAGVTQTPRYLIKTRGQQVTLSCSPISGHRSVSWYQQTPGQGLQFLFEYFSETQRNKGNFPGRFSGRQFSNSRSEMNVSTLELGDSALYLCASSALGAVSYNEQFFGPGTRLTVL.

The chain employs TRBV7-9 and TRBJ1-5; D is possibly TRBD1 (6 bases). The germline V and J ends were trimmed by 4 bases and 7 bases, with 11 bases remaining between them. Germline assignment: CDR1 SEHNR and CDR2 FQNEAQ (reference sequence). The CDR3 consists of 13 residues. The CDR3 bases are TGTGCCAGCAGCTCAGGGGATGGGCAGCCCCAGCATTTT. Protein sequence: CASSSGDGQPQHF.

The chain recombines TRBV6-4 with TRBJ2-1; 13 nucleotides line up with TRBD2. Losses at the gene ends were 2 bases for V and 7 bases for J; bases not matched to a gene: 5. The CDR3 has 16 residues. Germline values: CDR1 MRHNA, CDR2 SNTAGT. In nucleotides, the CDR3 is TGTGCCAGCAGTGACGGCGGGACTAGCGGGGTAAATGAGCAGTTCTTC. This gives the protein CASSDGGTSGVNEQFF.

The chain carries TRBV6-5 and TRBJ1-5; 9 bases align to TRBD1. The germline CDR1 and CDR2 sequences are MNHEY and SVGAGI. The CDR3 has 15 amino acids. J lost 6 bases, V lost 0 bases, and 3 bases had no gene match. The CDR3 DNA reads TGTGCCAGCAGTTACTCGGGACAGGGTGGTCAGCCCCAGCATTTT. Residues: CASSYSGQGGQPQHF.

The chain carries TRBV5-1 and TRBJ2-5, with D possibly matching TRBD2 (7 bases). Trimming took off 0 bases at V and 5 bases at J, with 17 bases between the two ends. Germline lookup yields CDR1 SGHRS and CDR2 YFSETQ. The CDR3 is 16 amino acids. This CDR3 is CASSLGSRGRSETQYF. For the CDR3, the DNA is TGCGCCAGCAGCTTGGGGTCGCGGGGGCGTAGCGAGACCCAGTACTTC. Filled out from reference TRBV5-1 and TRBJ2-5, the complete variable domain reads KAGVTQTPRYLIKTRGQQVTLSCSPISGHRSVSWYQQTPGQGLQFLFEYFSETQRNKGNFPGRFSGRQFSNSRSEMNVSTLELGDSALYLCASSLGSRGRSETQYFGPGTRLLVL.

The rearrangement uses TRBV19 and TRBJ1-4; D might be TRBD1 (6 bases). V gave up 5 bases and J gave up 8 bases, with 15 bases separating them. The CDR3 has 14 residues. The germline CDR1 and CDR2 sequences are LNHDA and SQIVND (reference sequence). The CDR3 DNA follows: TGTGCCAGTAGTGCGGACAGTTATGGAGAAAAACTGTTTTTT. Translated: CASSADSYGEKLFF.

The CDR3 DNA reads TGTGCCAGCAGCCAGATAGGACAGGGAATAGATACGCAGTATTTT. Translating it yields CASSQIGQGIDTQYF. This chain joins TRBV14 and TRBJ2-3, with 8 bases fitting TRBD1. Germline assignment: CDR1 SGHDN and CDR2 FVKESK. Trimming removed 3 bases from V and 5 bases from J; junction bases left unmatched: 7. This CDR3 has 15 amino acids.

The rearrangement links TRBV11-2 to TRBJ2-3; 8 positions agree with TRBD2. V lost 5 bases to trimming and J lost 3 bases; unmatched junction nucleotides: 10. Per the germline V gene, CDR1 is SGHAT and CDR2 is FQNNGV. CDR3 length: 16 residues. The CDR3 DNA reads as TGTGCCAGCAGCCTTCTCCGGGGGGGCCGTACAGATACGCAGTATTTT. Translation gives CASSLLRGGRTDTQYF. The full variable domain, its missing parts supplied by reference TRBV11-2 and TRBJ2-3, is EAGVAQSPRYKIIEKRQSVAFWCNPISGHATLYWYQQILGQGPKLLIQFQNNGVVDDSQLPKDRFSAERLKGVDSTLKIQPAKLEDSAVYLCASSLLRGGRTDTQYFGPGTRLTVL.

The CDR3, as DNA: TGTGCCAGCGCCAGGATGCGGGATGGCTACACCTTC. This sequence encodes CASARMRDGYTF. The chain links TRBV6-1 to TRBJ1-2; D not resolved. Germline loops: CDR1 MNHNS, CDR2 SASEGT. This CDR3 has 12 amino acids. Trimming stripped 8 bases from V and 6 bases from J, with 13 bases between.